The clone carrying this TCR beta chain appeared many times. Its specificity is not known. For TCR beta, libraries came from quantitative 5'-RACE with molecular barcodes. TCRdb reprocessed the 5' RACE reads via MiXCR and lists one record per CDR3 protein. The sample contains about 400,000 distinct CDR3 sequences, approximately 20% of which appear only once. The sample originates from a study of CD8 T cells in ankylosing spondylitis. Study results and caveats: Reports say disease-linked clones showed up significantly more in matched ankylosing spondylitis synovial fluid. Within ankylosing spondylitis blood, a TCR beta motif made up of eight or nine highly homologous variants appeared to be characteristic. Disease-linked clones, CD8+, were relatively rare in peripheral blood.

Germline CDR1 is LGHDT and CDR2 is YNNKEL (reference sequence). The CDR3 covers 15 residues. Deletions cut 0 bases from V and 0 bases from J, with 6 bases between. The TCR comes from a male donor with ankylosing spondylitis. V usage is TRBV3-1 and J usage is TRBJ2-1; D is ambiguous. Specimen: blood, either unsorted or a sorted T cell fraction (not recorded which). The chain's CDR3 is CASSQDLVSYNEQFF. The DNA for the CDR3 is TGTGCCAGCAGCCAAGATCTGGTCTCCTACAATGAGCAGTTCTTC.